The 20 T cell receptor beta chains given below trace back to one sample, sequenced in a study of a mutant IDH1 vaccine in newly diagnosed glioma. Time point specified: week 23, last vaccination. With topical imiquimod, each dose of the vaccine consisted of 300 ug of mutant IDH1 20-mer peptide. No antigen has been assigned to these receptors. Only in-frame clones appear in the TCRdb table, and some are missing; sequencing was by immunoSEQ multiplex PCR. The sample carries 88,000 or so clones, around 85% recorded once. Sequences were derived from PBMCs, sampled from a glioma patient whose treatment included an IDH1 peptide vaccine. The receptors originated from a young man with glioma. Some clones in this sample may be carry-over from other donors' samples.

The rearrangement joins TRBV5-6 to TRBJ2-3, with 9 positions matching TRBD1. Germline lookup yields CDR1 SGHDT and CDR2 YYEEEE. The ends lost 0 bases at V and 7 bases at J; junction bases unmatched: 6. The CDR3 is made up of 15 amino acids. In DNA form, the CDR3 reads TGTGCCAGCAGCTTGGCCGCCGGGACAGGGAATACGCAGTATTTT. The encoded protein is CASSLAAGTGNTQYF.

This chain joins TRBV4-1 and TRBJ1-6; no definite D call. The CDR3 covers 16 residues. Germline V gene lookup returns CDR1 MGHRA and CDR2 YSYEKL. The V end was cut by 5 bases, the J end by 0 bases, with 11 bases between. The CDR3 DNA reads TGCGCCAGCAGCAGGGCAGCGAACTCCTATAATTCACCCCTCCACTTT. It translates to CASSRAANSYNSPLHF.

The chain is built from TRBV4-1 and TRBJ1-1; 7 bases fit TRBD1. From germline, CDR1 is MGHRA and CDR2 YSYEKL. The CDR3 covers 15 residues. V was clipped by 6 bases and J by 3 bases; unmatched bases: 10. CDR3 sequence: CASSSQGGMYTEAFF. CDR3 coding DNA: TGCGCCAGCAGTTCCCAGGGGGGAATGTACACTGAAGCTTTCTTT.

The rearrangement uses TRBV7-6 and TRBJ2-1; 8 bases align to TRBD2. The CDR3 length is 16 residues. Germline values: CDR1 SGHVS, CDR2 FNYEAQ. With V trimmed by 1 base and J by 8 bases, 10 bases remained unmatched. In DNA form, the CDR3 reads TGTGCCAGCAGCTTAGGAGGCGGGAGGCCCTTGGATGAGCAGTTCTTC. Residues: CASSLGGGRPLDEQFF.

The CDR3 here is CATKESVFSGNTIYF. The CDR3 bases are TGTGCCACCAAAGAGAGCGTCTTCTCTGGAAACACCATATATTTT. The V and J genes are TRBV19 and TRBJ1-3; D gene uncertain. Germline V lookup: CDR1 LNHDA, CDR2 SQIVND (reference sequence). V was clipped by 10 bases and J by 0 bases, with 16 bases between them. The CDR3 is 15 residues long.

Written as DNA, the CDR3 is TGTGCCAGCAGCCAAAATTGGTCTGGTCCTATCTACGAGCAGTACTTC. This codes for CASSQNWSGPIYEQYF. The chain is built from TRBV14 and TRBJ2-7; D not resolved. Germline V gene lookup returns CDR1 SGHDN and CDR2 FVKESK. The CDR3 extends over 16 amino acids. The germline V and J ends were trimmed by 2 bases and 3 bases, with 17 bases remaining between them.

V and J are TRBV21-1 and TRBJ2-7. TRBV21-1 corresponds to a pseudogene. CDR3 size: 13 residues. The CDR3 nucleotides read TGTGCCAGCAGCACCAGGACGGCCCCCGAGCAGTACTTC. Residues: CASSTRTAPEQYF.

The chain combines TRBV7-8 with TRBJ2-3; 10 bases agree with TRBD1. This CDR3 is 17 amino acids long. Germline assignment: CDR1 SGHVS and CDR2 FQNEAQ. With V trimmed by 2 bases and J by 3 bases, 8 bases remained unmatched. In DNA form, the CDR3 reads TGTGCCAGCAGCTTACGTGTAAGACAGGGGGCGACAGATACGCAGTATTTT. This gives the protein CASSLRVRQGATDTQYF. Together with reference TRBV7-8 and TRBJ2-3, the CDR3 gives the full variable domain: GAGVSQSPRYKVAKRGQDVALRCDPISGHVSLFWYQQALGQGPEFLTYFQNEAQLDKSGLPSDRFFAERPEGSVSTLKIQRTQQEDSAVYLCASSLRVRQGATDTQYFGPGTRLTVL.

The gene calls are TRBV7-4 and TRBJ2-1; D gene unclear. Germline CDR1 is SGHVT and CDR2 is SQSDAQ. V was cut by 3 bases and J by 5 bases, with 20 bases left in between. This CDR3 spans 17 amino acids. The DNA of the CDR3 is TGTGCCAGCAGCTTCCCCCAAAGGGATGAGTGTAACAATGAGCAGTTCTTC. It is translated as CASSFPQRDECNNEQFF.

The J gene is TRBJ2-5, the V gene TRBV7-3; a weak D match, TRBD2 (5 bases). The CDR3 runs 15 residues. The V end lost 0 bases, the J end lost 5 bases, and 13 bases lay between the germline ends. Per germline, CDR1 SGHTA and CDR2 FQGTGA. The DNA for the CDR3 is TGTGCCAGCAGCTTAACGAGCGGTCCGCGGGAGACCCAGTACTTC. This codes for CASSLTSGPRETQYF.

The rearrangement links TRBV5-1 to TRBJ2-7, with a possible D match to TRBD1 (5 bases). Germline V lookup: CDR1 SGHRS, CDR2 YFSETQ. The CDR3 has 14 amino acids. Between the trimmed V and J ends, which lost 2 bases and 0 bases, there was a span of 9 bases. CDR3 amino acids: CASSLQESSYEQYF. The CDR3 DNA follows: TGCGCCAGCAGCTTACAGGAGAGCTCCTACGAGCAGTACTTC.

The J gene is TRBJ2-6, the V gene TRBV11-2; TRBD1 aligns across 7 bases. After removal of 2 bases from V and 4 bases from J, the junction contained 8 bases not matched to a gene. Germline values: CDR1 SGHAT, CDR2 FQNNGV. The CDR3 consists of 17 residues. The DNA for the CDR3 is TGTGCCAGCAGCTTAACAGGGGATTTGTGGGGGGCCAACGTCCTGACTTTC. It yields the protein CASSLTGDLWGANVLTF.

The rearrangement uses TRBV2 and TRBJ1-4, with D possibly TRBD1 on 5 matching bases. This CDR3 is built from 14 residues. V was trimmed by 4 bases and J by 4 bases, leaving 10 bases between them. CDR1 is SNHLY and CDR2 is FYNNEI in the germline V gene. The CDR3 is CASSANRGNEKLFF. CDR3 sequence (DNA): TGTGCCAGCAGTGCGAATAGGGGTAATGAAAAACTGTTTTTT.

This clone has a single count. The chain recombines TRBV5-6 with TRBJ2-5, with no clear D. Gene TRBJ2-7 matches the end of the DNA better, so the J call may be wrong. The CDR3 totals 15 residues. CDR1 is SGHDT and CDR2 is YYEEEE in the germline V gene. The DNA for the CDR3 is TGTGCCAGCAGCTTGGGGACCGGAGTATTCTACGAGCAGTACTTC. Translating gives CASSLGTGVFYEQYF.

This rearrangement joins TRBV5-4 to TRBJ2-2; TRBD2 aligns across 8 bases. V dropped 4 bases and J dropped 4; count of bases not matched to a gene: 9. Looked up from germline, CDR1 is SGHNT and CDR2 is YYREEE (reference sequence). The length of the CDR3 is 16 residues. CDR3 DNA: TGTGCCAGCAGCCCCTCCGGCGCGGGGGGCACCGGGGAGCTGTTTTTT. This translates into CASSPSGAGGTGELFF. The variable domain in full, with the rest retrieved from reference TRBV5-4 and TRBJ2-2, is ETGVTQSPTHLIKTRGQQVTLRCSSQSGHNTVSWYQQALGQGPQFIFQYYREEENGRGNFPPRFSGLQFPNYSSELNVNALELDDSALYLCASSPSGAGGTGELFFGEGSRLTVL.

The chain links TRBV27 to TRBJ2-7, with TRBD2 matching 8 bases. The trim removed 2 bases at V and 2 bases at J, leaving 8 bases unmatched. The CDR3 loop spans 16 amino acids. The germline gives CDR1 MNHEY, CDR2 SMNVEV (reference sequence). The CDR3, as DNA: TGTGCCAGCAGTTTAAGTGCCGGGACTAGGGCCTACGAGCAGTACTTC. Amino acids: CASSLSAGTRAYEQYF.

The V gene is TRBV5-1, the J gene TRBJ2-6; D gene unclear. Trimming shortened V by 2 bases and J by 0 bases, and 6 bases separated the two germline ends. The CDR3 covers 15 residues. CDR1 is SGHRS and CDR2 is YFSETQ in the germline V gene. CDR3 DNA: TGCGCCAGCAGCTTCGAACTCTCTGGGGCCAACGTCCTGACTTTC. Translation gives CASSFELSGANVLTF. The full variable domain, with the rest looked up from reference TRBV5-1 and TRBJ2-6, is KAGVTQTPRYLIKTRGQQVTLSCSPISGHRSVSWYQQTPGQGLQFLFEYFSETQRNKGNFPGRFSGRQFSNSRSEMNVSTLELGDSALYLCASSFELSGANVLTFGAGSRLTVL.

The chain joins TRBV19 to TRBJ1-6, with no clear D. CDR1 is LNHDA, CDR2 SQIVND, per germline (reference sequence). This CDR3 has 14 amino acids. Trimming shortened V by 5 bases and J by 3 bases, and 8 bases separated the two germline ends. The CDR3 loop is CASSDGSYNSPLHF. For the CDR3, the DNA is TGTGCCAGTAGTGATGGCAGCTATAATTCACCCCTCCACTTT.

The chain has TRBV5-1 and TRBJ2-5; D is unclear. V lost 1 base and J lost 1, with 5 bases in between. The CDR3 extends over 13 amino acids. Looked up from germline, CDR1 is SGHRS and CDR2 is YFSETQ. CDR3 amino acids: CASSLSTQETQYF. CDR3 DNA: TGCGCCAGCAGCTTGAGTACCCAAGAGACCCAGTACTTC.

The DNA of the CDR3 is TGTGCCAGTAGTAAGGACAGGGAAGGTAATGAAAAACTGTTTTTT. Its translation: CASSKDREGNEKLFF. The chain uses TRBV19 and TRBJ1-4; 8 bases line up with TRBD1. The CDR3 length is 15 residues. With V trimmed by 4 bases and J by 4 bases, 5 bases remained unmatched. Germline assignment: CDR1 LNHDA and CDR2 SQIVND (reference sequence). Supplemented by reference TRBV19 and TRBJ1-4, the full variable domain reads DGGITQSPKYLFRKEGQNVTLSCEQNLNHDAMYWYRQDPGQGLRLIYYSQIVNDFQKGDIAEGYSVSREKKESFPLTVTSAQKNPTAFYLCASSKDREGNEKLFFGSGTQLSVL.